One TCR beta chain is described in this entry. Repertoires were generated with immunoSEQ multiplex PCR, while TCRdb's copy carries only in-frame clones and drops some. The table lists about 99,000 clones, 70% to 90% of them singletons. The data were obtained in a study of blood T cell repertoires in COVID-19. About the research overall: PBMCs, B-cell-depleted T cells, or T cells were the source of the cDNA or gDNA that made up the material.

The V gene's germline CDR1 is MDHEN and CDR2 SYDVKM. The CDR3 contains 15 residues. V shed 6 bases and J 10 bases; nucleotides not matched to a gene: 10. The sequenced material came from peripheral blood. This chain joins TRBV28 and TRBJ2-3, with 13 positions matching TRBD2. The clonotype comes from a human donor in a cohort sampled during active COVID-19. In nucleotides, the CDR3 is TGTGCCAGCAGGGCAACCACAGGACTAGCGGGAGCGCAGTATTTT. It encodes CASRATTGLAGAQYF.